This T cell receptor (beta chain) is from a study of blood T cell repertoires in COVID-19. Some clones are missing from TCRdb's copy, which holds only in-frame ones; the method was immunoSEQ multiplex PCR. The sample has 300,000 to 500,000 clones; roughly 86% are singletons. The sample comprised PBMCs or T cells enriched from blood (not recorded which). The TCR sequence derives from a woman between 35 and 50 years old with acute COVID-19.

CDR3 loop: CASSSRWTGGREKLFF. The CDR3 DNA reads as TGTGCCAGCAGTTCCAGATGGACAGGGGGCCGGGAAAAACTGTTTTTT. The J gene is TRBJ1-4, the V gene TRBV7-8, with 11 bases lining up with TRBD1. CDR1 is SGHVS, CDR2 FQNEAQ, per germline. The CDR3 consists of 16 residues. After removal of 6 bases from V and 8 bases from J, the junction contained 11 bases not matched to a gene.